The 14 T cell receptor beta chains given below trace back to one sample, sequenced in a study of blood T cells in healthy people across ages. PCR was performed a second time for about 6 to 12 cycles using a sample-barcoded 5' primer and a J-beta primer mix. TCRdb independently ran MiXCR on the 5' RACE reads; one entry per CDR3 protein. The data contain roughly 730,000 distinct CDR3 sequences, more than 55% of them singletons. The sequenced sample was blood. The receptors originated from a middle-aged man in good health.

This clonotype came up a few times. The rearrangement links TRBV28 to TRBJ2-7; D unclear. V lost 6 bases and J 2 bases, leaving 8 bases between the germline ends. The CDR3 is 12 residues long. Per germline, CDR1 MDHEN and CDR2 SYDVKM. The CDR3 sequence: CASSHTTYEQYF. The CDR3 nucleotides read TGTGCCAGCAGCCACACCACCTACGAGCAGTACTTC.

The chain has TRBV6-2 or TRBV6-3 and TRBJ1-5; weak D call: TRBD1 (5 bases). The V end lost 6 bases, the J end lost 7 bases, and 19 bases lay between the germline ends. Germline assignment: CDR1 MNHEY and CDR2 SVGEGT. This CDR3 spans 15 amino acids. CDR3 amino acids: CASSSGLFEEQPQHF. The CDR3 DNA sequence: TGTGCCAGCAGCTCGGGACTCTTTGAAGAACAGCCCCAGCATTTT.

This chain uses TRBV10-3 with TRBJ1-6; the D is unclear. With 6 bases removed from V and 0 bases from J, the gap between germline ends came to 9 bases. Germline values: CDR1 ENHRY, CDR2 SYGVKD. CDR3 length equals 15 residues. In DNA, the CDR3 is TGTGCCATCAGGGATTTGAGCTCCTATAATTCACCCCTCCACTTT. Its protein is CAIRDLSSYNSPLHF.

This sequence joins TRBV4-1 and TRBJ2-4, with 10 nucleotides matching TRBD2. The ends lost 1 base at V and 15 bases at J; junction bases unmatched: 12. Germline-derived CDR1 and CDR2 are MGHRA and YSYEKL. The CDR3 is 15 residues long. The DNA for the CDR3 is TGCGCCAGCAGCCAAGTAAGCGGGAGGGCCACCGAGCGGTACTTC. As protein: CASSQVSGRATERYF.

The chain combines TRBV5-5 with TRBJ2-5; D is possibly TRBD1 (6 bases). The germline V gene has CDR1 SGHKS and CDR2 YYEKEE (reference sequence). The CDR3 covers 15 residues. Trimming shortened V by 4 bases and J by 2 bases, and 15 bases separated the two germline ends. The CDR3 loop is CASSHSGQSQETQYF. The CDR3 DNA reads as TGTGCCAGCAGCCATTCGGGACAAAGTCAAGAGACCCAGTACTTC. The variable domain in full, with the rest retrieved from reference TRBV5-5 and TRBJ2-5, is DAGVTQSPTHLIKTRGQQVTLRCSPISGHKSVSWYQQVLGQGPQFIFQYYEKEERGRGNFPDRFSARQFPNYSSELNVNALLLGDSALYLCASSHSGQSQETQYFGPGTRLLVL.

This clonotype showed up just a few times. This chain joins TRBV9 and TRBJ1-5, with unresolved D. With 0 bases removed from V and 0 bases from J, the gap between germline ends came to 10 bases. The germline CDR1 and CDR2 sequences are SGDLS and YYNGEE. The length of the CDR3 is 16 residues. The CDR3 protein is CASSVGPTYSNQPQHF. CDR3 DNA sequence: TGTGCCAGCAGCGTAGGTCCCACATATAGCAATCAGCCCCAGCATTTT.

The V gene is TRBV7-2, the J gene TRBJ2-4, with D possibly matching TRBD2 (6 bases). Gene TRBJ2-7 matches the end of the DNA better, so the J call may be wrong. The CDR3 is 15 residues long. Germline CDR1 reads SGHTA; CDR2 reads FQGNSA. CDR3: CASSLVGGTNYEQYF. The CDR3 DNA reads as TGTGCCAGCAGCTTAGTCGGGGGAACCAACTACGAGCAGTACTTC.

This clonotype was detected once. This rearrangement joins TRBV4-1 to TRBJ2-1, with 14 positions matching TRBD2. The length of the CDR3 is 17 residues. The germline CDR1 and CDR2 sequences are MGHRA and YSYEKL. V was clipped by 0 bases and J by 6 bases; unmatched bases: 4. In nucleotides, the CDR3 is TGCGCCAGCAGCCAAGATCCTGGGACTAGCGGGGGCAATGAGCAGTTCTTC. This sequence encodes CASSQDPGTSGGNEQFF.

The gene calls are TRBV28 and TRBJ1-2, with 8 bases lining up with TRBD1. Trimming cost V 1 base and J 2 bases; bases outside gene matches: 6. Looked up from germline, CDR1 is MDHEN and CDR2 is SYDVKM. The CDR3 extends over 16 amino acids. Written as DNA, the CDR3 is TGTGCCAGCAGTTTATCTATACCAGGGGGCAACTATGGCTACACCTTC. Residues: CASSLSIPGGNYGYTF.

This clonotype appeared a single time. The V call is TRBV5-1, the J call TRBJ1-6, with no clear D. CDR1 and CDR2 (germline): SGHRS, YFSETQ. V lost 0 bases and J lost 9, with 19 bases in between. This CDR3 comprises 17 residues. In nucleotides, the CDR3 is TGCGCCAGCAGCTTGGCCCCCGCTCGATTTTCGTTTTCACCCCTCCACTTT. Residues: CASSLAPARFSFSPLHF.

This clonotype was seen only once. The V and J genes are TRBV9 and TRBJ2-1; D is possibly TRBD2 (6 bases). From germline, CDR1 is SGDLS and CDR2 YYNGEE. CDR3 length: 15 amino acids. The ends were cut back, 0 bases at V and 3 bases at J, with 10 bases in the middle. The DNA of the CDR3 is TGTGCCAGCAGCGTAGCGGGGGATTACTACAATGAGCAGTTCTTC. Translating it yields CASSVAGDYYNEQFF.

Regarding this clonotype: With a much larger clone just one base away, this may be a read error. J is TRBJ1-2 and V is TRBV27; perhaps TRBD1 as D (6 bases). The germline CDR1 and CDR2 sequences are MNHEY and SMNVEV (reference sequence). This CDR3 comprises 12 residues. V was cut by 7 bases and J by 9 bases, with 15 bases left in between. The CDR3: CASKGGAYSYTF. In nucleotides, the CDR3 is TGTGCCAGCAAAGGGGGGGCTTATAGCTACACCTTC.

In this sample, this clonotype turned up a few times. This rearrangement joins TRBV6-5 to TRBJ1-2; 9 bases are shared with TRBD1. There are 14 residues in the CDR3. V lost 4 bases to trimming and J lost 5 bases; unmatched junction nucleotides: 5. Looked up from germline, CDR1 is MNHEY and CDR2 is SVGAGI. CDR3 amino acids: CASSWTGVSYGYTF. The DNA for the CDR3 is TGTGCCAGCAGTTGGACAGGGGTTTCTTATGGCTACACCTTC.

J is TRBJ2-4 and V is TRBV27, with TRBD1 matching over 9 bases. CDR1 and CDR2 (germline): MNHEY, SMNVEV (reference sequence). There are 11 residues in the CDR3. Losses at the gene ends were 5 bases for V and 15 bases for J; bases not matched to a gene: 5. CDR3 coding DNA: TGTGCCAGCAGTCCGGGACAGGGTCGGTACTTC. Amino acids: CASSPGQGRYF.